The TCR beta chain under discussion was sequenced for a study of Graves' ophthalmopathy and Graves' hyperthyroidism (dated by TCRdb to 2017 to 2018). About the investigation overall: Peripheral blood was collected before any treatment was given, at the time of initial diagnosis. TCR beta repertoire signatures were used to distinguish Graves' ophthalmopathy from Graves' hyperthyroidism and to predict progression to ophthalmopathy. In total, some 140 blood samples were TCR-sequenced: 40 to 45 ophthalmopathy, 80 or so hyperthyroidism and about 17 hyperthyroidism-to-ophthalmopathy patients. A discovery set of 95 to 100 patients (around 44 ophthalmopathy, some 58 stable hyperthyroidism) was enrolled to explore V-J signatures distinguishing ophthalmopathy from hyperthyroidism. An independent validation cohort comprised some 19 hyperthyroidism patients and about 16 patients who later progressed from hyperthyroidism to ophthalmopathy. In roughly six hyperthyroidism patients, the T-cell repertoires found in thyroid tissue were compared with those found in blood. After sampling, hyperthyroidism patients received methimazole starting at 30 mg daily, and ophthalmopathy patients received high-dose intravenous methylprednisolone.

The paper as a whole reports these results and caveats: Ophthalmopathy was separated from stable hyperthyroidism by the 13-signature model with about 88% sensitivity and around 81% specificity in cross-validation and with 80%/75% in the test set. In validation, the model predicted ophthalmopathy progression with more than 70% sensitivity and 72.22% specificity; about a dozen predicted patients were CT-confirmed with GO in a median of approximately 6.5 months. Sample size was not predetermined statistically, and investigators were not blinded to group allocation. Most expanded thyroid clonotypes with frequency above 0.001 were also detected in blood, suggesting blood repertoires may reflect the thyroid immune response.

Stable hyperthyroidism was defined as no progression to ophthalmopathy within 18 months of follow-up. Patients with hyperthyroidism were aged 18 to 65 years, had been newly diagnosed, and had a disease duration of less than 2 months. Patients with other autoimmune diseases, uncontrolled infections, pregnancy or lactation were excluded from the study. Diagnosis relied on clinical symptoms, serum thyroxine, TRAb, thyroid ultrasound and orbital computed tomography. Ficoll-Paque density gradient centrifugation was used to isolate PBMCs from 8.5 to 10 ml of fresh peripheral blood. Trizol reagent was used to extract the total RNA, and its quality was then checked on an Agilent 2100 Bioanalyzer. For repertoire sequencing, TCR beta CDR3 regions were amplified from RNA transcripts. HTBI primers and the Qiagen OneStep RT-PCR kit were used in a first-round RT-PCR, which was followed by a second-round multiplex PCR, size selection and purification. Sequencing of the libraries was carried out on an Illumina HiSeq2000 in paired-end mode with 100 bp reads. In the paper's pipeline: SOAPnuke was used to process the reads, removing any read that contained adapters or uncalled bases, had a mean Phred below 15, or lacked an exact match to the constant primer or identifier. High-quality paired reads were merged with COPE v1.2.5. Each unique nucleotide sequence was defined as a clonotype, and clonotypes were aligned to IMGT TRB V, D and J references with MiTCR v1.1. The analysis was limited to V-J combinations with a frequency above 0.0001, which together covered approximately 99% of the repertoires. A TCR clonal expansion and chaos score per V-J combination was defined as the ratio of F50 clonal expansion to chaos observed in the TCRdist matrix. Welch's t-statistics and random forest were used to narrow the features down to 10 to 15 V-J combinations, which were then fed into a naive Bayes classifier. The Morisita-Horn index was used to measure how similar the thyroid and blood repertoires were. TCRdb applied fastp at Q25 and MiXCR to the public reads, then kept only in-frame beta chains. Identical CDR3 proteins give one entry, which carries the most common genes and DNA. V and J calls and clone size were set by TCRdb, not the authors. This sample is represented by some 360,000 distinct CDR3 sequences; about 18% of them were singletons. The top ten hold 2% to 3% of the sample.

This clonotype was observed many times. Its binding antigen is unknown. No much larger clone is present one base from it, and per-base qualities are unavailable. Sequenced sample: peripheral blood. This receptor was obtained from an adult woman with stable Graves' hyperthyroidism.

The DNA sequence follows: TGTGCCAGCGCCGGCGCAGGGGCGGGCAATCAGCCCCAGCATTTT. Its protein is CASAGAGAGNQPQHF. The V and J genes are TRBV25-1 and TRBJ1-5, and the D gene may be TRBD1, 6 bases matching. The CDR3 runs 15 amino acids, cysteine and phenylalanine included. Kept here is only the CDR3 DNA, which spans 45 bases and is read in frame from base 1. Between the V and J ends, shortened by 8 bases and 2 bases respectively, the junction contains 16 bases. CDR1 MGHDK and CDR2 SYGVNS are derived from the germline V gene.